This T cell receptor beta chain is drawn from a study of blood T cell repertoires in COVID-19. Profiled with immunoSEQ multiplex PCR; TCRdb holds only in-frame clones, not every one. The sample lists about 190,000 clones, 70% to 85% seen once, with roughly 3% in the top ten. CDR3 size: 11 residues. In germline, CDR1 is LNHDA, CDR2 SQIVND (reference sequence). V was shortened by 3 bases and J by 7 bases, with 4 bases between the two germline ends. Everyone who took part was about 18 to 90 years old, and they came from 24 US areas. V usage is TRBV19 and J usage is TRBJ2-1, with unresolved D. Sequencing used PBMCs or T cells enriched from blood (not recorded which). The sequence was collected from a woman in her thirties who had recovered from COVID-19. The CDR3 loop reads CASSIQNEQFF. The CDR3 DNA follows: TGTGCCAGTAGTATTCAAAATGAGCAGTTCTTC. Full variable domain (rest looked up from reference TRBV19 and TRBJ2-1): DGGITQSPKYLFRKEGQNVTLSCEQNLNHDAMYWYRQDPGQGLRLIYYSQIVNDFQKGDIAEGYSVSREKKESFPLTVTSAQKNPTAFYLCASSIQNEQFFGPGTRLTVL.